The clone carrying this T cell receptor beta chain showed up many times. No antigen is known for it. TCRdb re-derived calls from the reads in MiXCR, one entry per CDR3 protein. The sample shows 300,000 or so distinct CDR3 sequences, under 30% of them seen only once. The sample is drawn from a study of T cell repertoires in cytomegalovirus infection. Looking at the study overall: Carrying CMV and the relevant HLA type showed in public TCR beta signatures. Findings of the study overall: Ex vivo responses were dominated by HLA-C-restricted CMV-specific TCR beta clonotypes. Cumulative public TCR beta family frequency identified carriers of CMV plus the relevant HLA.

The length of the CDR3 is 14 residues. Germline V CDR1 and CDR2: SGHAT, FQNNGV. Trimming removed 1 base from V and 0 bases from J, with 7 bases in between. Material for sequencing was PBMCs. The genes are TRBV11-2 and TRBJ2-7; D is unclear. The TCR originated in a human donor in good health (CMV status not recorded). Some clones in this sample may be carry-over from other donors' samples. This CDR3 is CASSLGPVSYEQYF. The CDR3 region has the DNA TGTGCCAGCAGCTTAGGACCGGTCTCCTACGAGCAGTACTTC. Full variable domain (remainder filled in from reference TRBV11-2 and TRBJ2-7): EAGVAQSPRYKIIEKRQSVAFWCNPISGHATLYWYQQILGQGPKLLIQFQNNGVVDDSQLPKDRFSAERLKGVDSTLKIQPAKLEDSAVYLCASSLGPVSYEQYFGPGTRLTVT.